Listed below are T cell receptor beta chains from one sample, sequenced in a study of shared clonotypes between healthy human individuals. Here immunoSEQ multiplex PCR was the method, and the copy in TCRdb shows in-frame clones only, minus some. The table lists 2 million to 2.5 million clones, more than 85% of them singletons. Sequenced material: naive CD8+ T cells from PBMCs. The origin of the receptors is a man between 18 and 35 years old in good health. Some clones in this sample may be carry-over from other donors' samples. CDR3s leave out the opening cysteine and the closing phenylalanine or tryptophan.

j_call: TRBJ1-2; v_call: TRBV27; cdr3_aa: ASRPTEISNYGYT
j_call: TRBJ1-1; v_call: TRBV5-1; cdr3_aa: ASSLGLEAF
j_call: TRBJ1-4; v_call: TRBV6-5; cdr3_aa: ASSPAGRLDEKLF
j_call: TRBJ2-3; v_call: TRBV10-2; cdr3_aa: ASRDRGRWDTQY
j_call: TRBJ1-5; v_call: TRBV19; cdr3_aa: ATEDRDGQPQH
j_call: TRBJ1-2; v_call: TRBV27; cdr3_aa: ATREGGHGYT
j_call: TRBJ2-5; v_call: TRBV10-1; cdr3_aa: ASSIRDPTETQY
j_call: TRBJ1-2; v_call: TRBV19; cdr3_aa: ASSNPGSYYGYT
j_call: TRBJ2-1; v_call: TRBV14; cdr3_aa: ASSPREGAGVNEQF
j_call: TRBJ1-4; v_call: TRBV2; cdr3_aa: ASSERTVKYLEKLF
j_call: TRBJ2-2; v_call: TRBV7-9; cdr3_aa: ASSRLLPPRHTNTGELF
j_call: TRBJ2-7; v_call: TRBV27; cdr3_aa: ASSLGGRGEQY
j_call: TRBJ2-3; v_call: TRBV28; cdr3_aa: ASSLGYTDTQY
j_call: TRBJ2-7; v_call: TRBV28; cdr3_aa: ASRHPGLAGEQY
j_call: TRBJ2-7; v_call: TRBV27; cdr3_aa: ASSLQGSSSYEQY
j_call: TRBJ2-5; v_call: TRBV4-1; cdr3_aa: ASSPGGETQY
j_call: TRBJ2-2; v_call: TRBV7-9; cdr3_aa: ASKLAGDTGELF
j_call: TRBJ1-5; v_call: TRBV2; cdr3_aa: ASTDRYSNQPQH
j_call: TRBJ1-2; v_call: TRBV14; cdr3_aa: ASSQGRSTYGYT
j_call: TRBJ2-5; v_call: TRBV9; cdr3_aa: ASSTRDRGHQETQY
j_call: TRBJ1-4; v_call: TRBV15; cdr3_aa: ATSGGSTNEKLF
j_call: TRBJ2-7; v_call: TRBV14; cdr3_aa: ASSQFRTGVFHEQY
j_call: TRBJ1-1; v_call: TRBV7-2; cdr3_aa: ASSPQGVNTEAF
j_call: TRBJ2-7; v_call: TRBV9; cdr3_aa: ASSVDGTPLYEQY
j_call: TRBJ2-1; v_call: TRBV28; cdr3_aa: ASSGTGLAGGRGSYNEQF
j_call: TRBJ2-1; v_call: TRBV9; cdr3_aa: ASSAHRGSYNEQF
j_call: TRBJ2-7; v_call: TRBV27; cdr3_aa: ASGQGSSYEQY
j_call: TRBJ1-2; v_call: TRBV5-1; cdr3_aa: ASSLGTEGYT
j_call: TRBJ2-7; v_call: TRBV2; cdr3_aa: ASSEYWDAQY
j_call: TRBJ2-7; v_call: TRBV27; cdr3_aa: ASSLEDSTYEQY
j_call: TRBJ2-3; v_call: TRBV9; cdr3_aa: ASSPRTSGLTDTQY
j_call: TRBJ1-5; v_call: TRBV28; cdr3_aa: ASSLRGHQPQH
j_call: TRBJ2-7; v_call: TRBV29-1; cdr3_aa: SVAGQGSSYEQY
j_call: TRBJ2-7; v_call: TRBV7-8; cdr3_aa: ASSLFASGQDLLPYEQY
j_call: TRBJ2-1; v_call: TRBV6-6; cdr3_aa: ASSYGRNNEQF
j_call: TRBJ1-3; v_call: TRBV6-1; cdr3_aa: ASSEVWQGGTGNTIY
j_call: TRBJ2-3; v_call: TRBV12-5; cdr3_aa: ASGDSDRGSDTQY
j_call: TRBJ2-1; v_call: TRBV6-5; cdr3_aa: ASSYSRIGLYNEQF
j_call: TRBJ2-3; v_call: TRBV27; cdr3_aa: ASSSQGNTDTQY
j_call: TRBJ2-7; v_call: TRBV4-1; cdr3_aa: ASSPGETTYEQY
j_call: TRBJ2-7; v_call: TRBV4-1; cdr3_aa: ASSQEGTGYEQY
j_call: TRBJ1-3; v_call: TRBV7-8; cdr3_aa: ASSLVRAGTSGNTIY